Following are 3 T cell receptor beta chains from one sample sequenced in a study of T-cell reconstitution after alpha-beta-depleted transplantation in children (dated by TCRdb to the mid-2010s). The meaning of the sample's treatment or condition label: allogeneic hematopoietic cell transplantation with graft depleted of TCRalphabeta T cells and CD19 B cells. Library method: PCR. TCRdb records Illumina HiSeq 2500 as the sequencer. TCR libraries were prepared with molecular barcoding, using unique molecular identifiers to normalize TCRbeta repertoire quantification. In TCRdb, the public reads were trimmed at Q25 with fastp and aligned with MiXCR, with productive beta chains retained. Identical CDR3 proteins give one entry, which carries the most common genes and DNA. The sample yields 300,000 to 350,000 distinct CDR3 sequences; approximately 23% were counted once. In total, the top ten clones hold about 10% of the sample.

The sample was PBMCs, mostly from graft donor cells, taken 180 days after TCRalphabeta/CD19-depleted stem cell transplant. The source of these receptors is a male patient younger than 18 who had a stem cell transplant for acute lymphoblastic leukemia, so the T cells may come from the graft donor.

This clonotype has only a few counts. The chain employs TRBV5-1 and TRBJ2-1; D perhaps matches TRBD1 (6 bases). The CDR3 is made up of 18 amino acids. The V gene lost 0 bases and the J gene lost 3 bases, with 19 bases spanning the gap. The germline CDR1 and CDR2 sequences are SGHRS and YFSETQ. CDR3 coding DNA: TGCGCCAGCAGCTTGGCTTGGGTGGGGGCTAACAACTACAATGAGCAGTTCTTC. It is translated as CASSLAWVGANNYNEQFF. The full variable domain, its missing parts supplied by reference TRBV5-1 and TRBJ2-1, is KAGVTQTPRYLIKTRGQQVTLSCSPISGHRSVSWYQQTPGQGLQFLFEYFSETQRNKGNFPGRFSGRQFSNSRSEMNVSTLELGDSALYLCASSLAWVGANNYNEQFFGPGTRLTVL.

The sample holds a few counts of this clonotype. This chain connects TRBV3-1 to TRBJ2-1; TRBD2 matches 7 bases. The CDR3 spans 14 residues. The V gene end was trimmed by 6 bases and the J gene end by 4 bases; junction bases not matched to a gene: 6. Germline V gene sequence: CDR1 LGHDT, CDR2 YNNKEL (reference sequence). CDR3 nucleotides: TGTGCCAGCAGACGAGCGGGGAGTTACAATGAGCAGTTCTTC. This codes for CASRRAGSYNEQFF.

The V gene is TRBV2, the J gene TRBJ2-7; D unclear. Germline CDR1 and CDR2: SNHLY and FYNNEI. The CDR3 runs to 14 residues. V gave up 7 bases and J gave up 0 bases, with 13 bases separating them. In nucleotides, the CDR3 is TGTGCCAGCAACTTCGACGGCAGCTCCTACGAGCAGTACTTC. Translated: CASNFDGSSYEQYF. Full variable domain (missing parts from reference TRBV2 and TRBJ2-7): EPEVTQTPSHQVTQMGQEVILRCVPISNHLYFYWYRQILGQKVEFLVSFYNNEISEKSEIFDDQFSVERPDGSNFTLKIRSTKLEDSAMYFCASNFDGSSYEQYFGPGTRLTVT.